This T cell receptor beta chain was retrieved from a study of T cells expressing NK-cell markers. CDR3 length: 16 residues. In germline, CDR1 is DFQATT, CDR2 SNEGSKA (reference sequence). TCRdb re-called the 5' RACE reads, yielding one record per CDR3 amino acid sequence without DNA. Its listing shows about half a million distinct CDR3 sequences. Sequencing was carried out using blood T cells: a sorted CD56 or NKG2C T cell subset, CD4+ or CD8+ T cells, or bulk PBMC T cells (not recorded which). The source is a woman aged 45-65 years in good health. The rearrangement links TRBV20-1 to TRBJ2-3; TCRdb's D call, TRBD2, is unchecked because there is no DNA. The chain's CDR3 is CSARAPGVAGLNTQYF.